This T cell receptor beta chain was identified in a study of blood T cell repertoires in COVID-19. Using immunoSEQ multiplex PCR, the repertoire was profiled, and TCRdb retains in-frame clones only, with some absent. This sample has about 300,000 clones, with approximately 83% found just once. V was shortened by 3 bases and J by 7 bases, with 16 bases between the two germline ends. Germline CDR1 reads SGDLS; CDR2 reads YYNGEE. The CDR3 spans 14 residues. This sequence joins TRBV9 and TRBJ1-2, with unresolved D. This clonotype was obtained from a man between 25 and 39 years old who had recovered from COVID-19. The sequenced sample consisted of PBMCs or T cells enriched from blood (not recorded which). The CDR3 DNA reads TGTGCCAGCAGCGACGGGCGTTCAGCGGGTGGCTACACCTTC. Protein sequence: CASSDGRSAGGYTF. The variable domain in full, with the rest retrieved from reference TRBV9 and TRBJ1-2, is DSGVTQTPKHLITATGQRVTLRCSPRSGDLSVYWYQQSLDQGLQFLIQYYNGEERAKGNILERFSAQQFPDLHSELNLSSLELGDSALYFCASSDGRSAGGYTFGSGTRLTVV.